This record concerns one TCR beta chain sequence. The data were obtained in a study of cytomegalovirus exposure and HLA in healthy donors. Germline values: CDR1 MDHEN, CDR2 SYDVKM. V shed 6 bases and J 0 bases; nucleotides not matched to a gene: 1. The CDR3 covers 14 residues. The PCR had 60 Vbeta and 13 Jbeta primers. TCRdb's table, derived via immunoSEQ multiplex PCR, lists solely in-frame clones and lacks some. The listing contains about 74,000 clones. This receptor was obtained from a female donor in good health and CMV-seropositive. The J gene is TRBJ2-1, the V gene TRBV28; 8 nucleotides align to TRBD1. Specimen: PBMCs. In DNA, the CDR3 is TGTGCCAGCAGAGGGACAGGCTCCTACAATGAGCAGTTCTTC. Its translation is CASRGTGSYNEQFF.